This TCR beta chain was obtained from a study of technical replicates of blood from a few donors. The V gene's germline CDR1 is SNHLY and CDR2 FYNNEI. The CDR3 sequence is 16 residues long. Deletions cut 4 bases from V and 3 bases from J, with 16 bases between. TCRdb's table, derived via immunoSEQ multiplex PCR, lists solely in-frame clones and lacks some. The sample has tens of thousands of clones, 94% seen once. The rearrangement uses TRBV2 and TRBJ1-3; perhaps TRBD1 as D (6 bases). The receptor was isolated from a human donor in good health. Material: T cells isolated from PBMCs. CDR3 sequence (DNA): TGTGCCAGCAGTGTTCTAACAGGGTCGTATGGAAACACCATATATTTT. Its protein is CASSVLTGSYGNTIYF.